Shown below are 6 T cell receptor beta chains from a single sample sequenced in a study of CD8+CD57+ T cells in acquired aplastic anemia. TCR beta VDJ and CDR3 profiling used genomic DNA as template. In TCRdb, the reads were re-called with MiXCR into one record per CDR3 protein. Of roughly 150,000 distinct CDR3 sequences listed, roughly 48% are singletons. The sequencing input was sorted CD4+, CD8+, or CD8+CD57+ T cells (not recorded which) from PBMCs. The origin of the receptors is a human donor in good health.

V and J are TRBV19 and TRBJ2-5; D gene ambiguous. Trimming cost V 5 bases and J 6 bases, with 13 bases left between them. CDR1 is LNHDA and CDR2 is SQIVND in the germline V gene (reference sequence). This CDR3 comprises 13 residues. The CDR3 DNA is TGTGCCAGTAGTGCCTCCGGGCCTCAGACCCAGTACTTC. It encodes CASSASGPQTQYF.

V usage is TRBV20-1 and J usage is TRBJ1-1; no clear D gene. This CDR3 is built from 15 residues. Trimming cost V 3 bases and J 0 bases, with 14 bases left between them. Germline values: CDR1 DFQATT, CDR2 SNEGSKA (reference sequence). The CDR3 is CSASIGEGLNTEAFF. In nucleotides, the CDR3 is TGCAGTGCTAGTATTGGTGAAGGGCTGAACACTGAAGCTTTCTTT.

This clonotype was counted only a few times. The junction differs from germline at one of its ends, possibly a read error. The chain uses TRBV7-7 and TRBJ1-1; D might be TRBD1 (5 bases). The length of the CDR3 is 13 residues. Germline CDR1 SSHAT, CDR2 FNYEAQ (reference sequence). The CDR3 region is CASSLDGGTEAFF. The CDR3 bases are TGTGCTAGCAGCTTAGACGGGGGGACTGAAGCTTTCTTT.

The gene calls are TRBV11-2 and TRBJ2-4, with 9 bases aligning to TRBD2. Germline loops: CDR1 SGHAT, CDR2 FQNNGV. CDR3 length: 16 residues. The V gene end was trimmed by 0 bases and the J gene end by 6 bases; junction bases not matched to a gene: 6. The CDR3 DNA reads TGTGCCAGCAGCTTAGAAGCGCGGGGGGGAGTAAACATTCAGTACTTC. Translation gives CASSLEARGGVNIQYF.

This clonotype occurred many times. V and J are TRBV5-1 and TRBJ2-7; 10 bases are shared with TRBD2. The CDR3 contains 15 residues. Looked up from germline, CDR1 is SGHRS and CDR2 is YFSETQ. V lost 4 bases and J lost 3; bases outside the gene matches: 7. This chain's CDR3 is CASSPGGLADYEQYF. DNA for the CDR3: TGCGCCAGCAGCCCCGGTGGACTAGCGGACTACGAGCAGTACTTC.

The chain joins TRBV12-3 or TRBV12-4 to TRBJ1-3; no firm D call. V dropped 3 bases and J dropped 1 base, with 7 bases sitting between them. The CDR3 runs to 14 residues. The DNA for the CDR3 is TGTGCCAGCAGTTTTCCGGGGTCTGGAAACACCATATATTTT. Protein sequence: CASSFPGSGNTIYF.